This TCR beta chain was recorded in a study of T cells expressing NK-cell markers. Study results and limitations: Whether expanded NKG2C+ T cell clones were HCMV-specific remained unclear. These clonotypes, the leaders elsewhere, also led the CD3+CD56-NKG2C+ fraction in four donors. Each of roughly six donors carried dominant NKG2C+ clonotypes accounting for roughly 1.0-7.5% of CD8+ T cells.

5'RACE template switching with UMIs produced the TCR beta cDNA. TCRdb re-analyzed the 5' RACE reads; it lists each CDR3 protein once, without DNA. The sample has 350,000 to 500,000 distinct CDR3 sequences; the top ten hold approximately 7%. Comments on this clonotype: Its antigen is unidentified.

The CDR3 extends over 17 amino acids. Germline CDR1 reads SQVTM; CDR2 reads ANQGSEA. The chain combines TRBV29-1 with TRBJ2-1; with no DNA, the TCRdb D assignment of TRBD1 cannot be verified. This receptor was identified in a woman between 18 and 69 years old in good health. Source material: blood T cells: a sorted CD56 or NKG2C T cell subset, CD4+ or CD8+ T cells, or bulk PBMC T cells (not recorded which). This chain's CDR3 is CSVELKGARSCYNEQFF.